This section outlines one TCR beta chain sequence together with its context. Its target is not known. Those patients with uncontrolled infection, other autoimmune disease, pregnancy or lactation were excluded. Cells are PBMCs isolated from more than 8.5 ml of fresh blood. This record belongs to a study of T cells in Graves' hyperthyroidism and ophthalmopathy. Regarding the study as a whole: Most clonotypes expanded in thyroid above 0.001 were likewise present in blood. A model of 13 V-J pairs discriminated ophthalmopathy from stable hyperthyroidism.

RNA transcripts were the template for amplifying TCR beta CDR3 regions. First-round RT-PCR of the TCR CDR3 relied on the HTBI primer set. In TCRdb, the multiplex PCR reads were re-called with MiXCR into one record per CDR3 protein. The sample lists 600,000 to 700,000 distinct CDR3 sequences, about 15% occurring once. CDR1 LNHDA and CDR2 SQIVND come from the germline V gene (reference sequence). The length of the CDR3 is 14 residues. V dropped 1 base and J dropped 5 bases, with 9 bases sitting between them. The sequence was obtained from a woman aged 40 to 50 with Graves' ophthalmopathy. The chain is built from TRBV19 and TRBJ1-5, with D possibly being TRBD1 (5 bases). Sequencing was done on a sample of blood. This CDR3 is CASSIVGGDQPQHF. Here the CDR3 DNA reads TGTGCCAGTAGTATAGTCGGGGGGGATCAGCCCCAGCATTTT.